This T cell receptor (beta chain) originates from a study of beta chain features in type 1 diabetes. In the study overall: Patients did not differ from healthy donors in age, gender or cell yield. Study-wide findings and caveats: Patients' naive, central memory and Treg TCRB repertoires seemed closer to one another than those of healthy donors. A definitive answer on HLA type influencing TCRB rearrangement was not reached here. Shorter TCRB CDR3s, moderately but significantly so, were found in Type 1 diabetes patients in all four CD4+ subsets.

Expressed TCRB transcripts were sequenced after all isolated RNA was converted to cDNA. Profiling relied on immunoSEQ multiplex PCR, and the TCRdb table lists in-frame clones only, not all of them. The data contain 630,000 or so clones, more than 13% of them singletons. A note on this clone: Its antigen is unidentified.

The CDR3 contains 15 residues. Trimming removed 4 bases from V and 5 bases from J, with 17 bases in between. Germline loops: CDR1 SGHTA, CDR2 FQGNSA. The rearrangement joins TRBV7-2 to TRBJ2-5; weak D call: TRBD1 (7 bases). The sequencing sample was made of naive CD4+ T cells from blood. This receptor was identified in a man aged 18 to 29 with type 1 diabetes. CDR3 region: CASSYAGQFRETQYF. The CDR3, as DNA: TGTGCCAGCAGCTACGCGGGACAGTTCCGGGAGACCCAGTACTTC.